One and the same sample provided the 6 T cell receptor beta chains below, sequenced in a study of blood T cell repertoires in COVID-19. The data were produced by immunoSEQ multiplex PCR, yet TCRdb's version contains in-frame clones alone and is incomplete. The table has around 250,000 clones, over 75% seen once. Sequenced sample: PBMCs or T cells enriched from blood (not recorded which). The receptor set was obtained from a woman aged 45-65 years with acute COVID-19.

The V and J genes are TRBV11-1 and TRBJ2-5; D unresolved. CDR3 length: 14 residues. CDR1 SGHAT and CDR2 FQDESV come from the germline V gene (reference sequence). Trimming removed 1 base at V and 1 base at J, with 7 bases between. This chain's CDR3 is CASSLDYSQETQYF. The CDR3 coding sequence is TGTGCCAGCAGCTTAGATTACAGCCAAGAGACCCAGTACTTC.

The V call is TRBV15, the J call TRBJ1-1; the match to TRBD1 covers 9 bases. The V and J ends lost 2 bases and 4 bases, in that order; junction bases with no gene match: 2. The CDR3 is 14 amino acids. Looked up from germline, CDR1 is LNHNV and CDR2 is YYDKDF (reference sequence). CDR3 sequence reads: CATSRLTGGTEAFF. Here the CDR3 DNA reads TGTGCCACCAGCAGATTGACAGGGGGCACTGAAGCTTTCTTT. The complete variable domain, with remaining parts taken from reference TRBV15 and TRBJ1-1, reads DAMVIQNPRYQVTQFGKPVTLSCSQTLNHNVMYWYQQKSSQAPKLLFHYYDKDFNNEADTPDNFQSRRPNTSFCFLDIRSPGLGDTAMYLCATSRLTGGTEAFFGQGTRLTVV.

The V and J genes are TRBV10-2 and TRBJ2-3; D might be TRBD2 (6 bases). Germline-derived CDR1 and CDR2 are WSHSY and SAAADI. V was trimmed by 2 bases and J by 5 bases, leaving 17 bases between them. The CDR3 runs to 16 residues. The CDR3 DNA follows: TGCGCCAGCAGTGAGCCGTTCGGGGGTCAGGGAGATACGCAGTATTTT. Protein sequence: CASSEPFGGQGDTQYF.

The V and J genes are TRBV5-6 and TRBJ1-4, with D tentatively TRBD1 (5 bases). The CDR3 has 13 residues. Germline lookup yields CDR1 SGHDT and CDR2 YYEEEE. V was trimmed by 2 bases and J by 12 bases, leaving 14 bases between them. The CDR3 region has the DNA TGTGCCAGCAGCTTTTCTGTCGGGGGGGAACTGTTTTTT. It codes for CASSFSVGGELFF. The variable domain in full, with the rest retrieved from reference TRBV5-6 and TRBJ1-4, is DAGVTQSPTHLIKTRGQQVTLRCSPKSGHDTVSWYQQALGQGPQFIFQYYEEEERQRGNFPDRFSGHQFPNYSSELNVNALLLGDSALYLCASSFSVGGELFFGSGTQLSVL.

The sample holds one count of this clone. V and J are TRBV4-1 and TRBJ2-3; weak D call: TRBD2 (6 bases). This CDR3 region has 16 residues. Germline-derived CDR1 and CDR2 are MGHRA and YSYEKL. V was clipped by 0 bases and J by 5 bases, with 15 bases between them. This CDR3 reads CASSQDDFLAIDTQYF. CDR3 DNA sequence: TGCGCCAGCAGCCAAGATGACTTCCTAGCGATAGATACGCAGTATTTT.

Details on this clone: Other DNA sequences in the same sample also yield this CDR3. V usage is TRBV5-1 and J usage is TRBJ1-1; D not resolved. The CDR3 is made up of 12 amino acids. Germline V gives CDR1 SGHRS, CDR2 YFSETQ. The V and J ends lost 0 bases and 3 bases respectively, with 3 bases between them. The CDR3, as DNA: TGCGCCAGCAGCTTGGCGGACACTGAAGCTTTCTTT. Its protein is CASSLADTEAFF. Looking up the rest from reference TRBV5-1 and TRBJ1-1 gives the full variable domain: KAGVTQTPRYLIKTRGQQVTLSCSPISGHRSVSWYQQTPGQGLQFLFEYFSETQRNKGNFPGRFSGRQFSNSRSEMNVSTLELGDSALYLCASSLADTEAFFGQGTRLTVV.